This paragraph reports one T cell receptor beta chain. The data stem from a study of blood T cell repertoires in COVID-19. For the study at large: PBMCs, B-cell-depleted T cells, or T cells provided the cDNA or gDNA that made up the material.

In the original workflow: From reference gene primer amplification, estimates of nucleated cell counts were derived. Clones were sequenced by immunoSEQ multiplex PCR, and TCRdb holds only the in-frame ones, with some missing. V and J calls and clone size are as listed in that table; D and trimming were resolved from the DNA. The sample contains 80,000 to 100,000 clones, more than 65% of which appear only once. The ends were cut back, 7 bases at V and 4 bases at J, with 14 bases in the middle. Germline CDR1 LNHDA, CDR2 SQIVND (reference sequence). This CDR3 contains 15 residues. This rearrangement joins TRBV19 to TRBJ2-6; perhaps TRBD1 as D (6 bases). Input material: peripheral blood. This TCR came from a man aged 60 to 69 with acute or convalescent COVID-19. CDR3 bases: TGTGCCAGTACCCGACAGGCTTACGGGGCCAACGTCCTGACTTTC. Amino acid sequence: CASTRQAYGANVLTF.